The rows below give T cell receptor beta chains drawn from one sample of a study of T cells in localized non-small cell lung cancer. Profiled with immunoSEQ multiplex PCR; TCRdb holds only in-frame clones, not every one. Among more than 45,000 clones listed, around 86% were seen once. The specimen was PBMCs, collected before any cancer treatment. These receptor sequences come from a man between 35 and 75 years old with stage II lung adenocarcinoma. The CDR3 runs from the conserved cysteine through the conserved F or W. Each record gives: clone size, V gene, J gene, D gene, CDR3 protein, CDR3 DNA. D genes are given only for firm matches. Clone size appears in some rows only: once, few, many, or a class for an expanded clone.

>NA|TRBV7-2|TRBJ2-5|NA
CASSTAGGKTQYF
TGTGCCAGCAGTACCGCCGGCGGGAAGACCCAGTACTTC
>NA|TRBV7-3|TRBJ1-1|NA
CASSLNRNTEAFF
TGTGCCAGCAGCTTAAACAGGAACACTGAAGCTTTCTTT
>once|TRBV19|TRBJ2-5|NA
CASSPGPPETQYF
TGTGCCAGTAGCCCGGGGCCTCCTGAGACCCAGTACTTC
>NA|TRBV19|TRBJ1-1|TRBD1
CATRTGGTEAFF
TGTGCCACCAGGACAGGGGGAACTGAAGCTTTCTTT
>NA|TRBV5-6|TRBJ1-1|NA
CATHTPGTGITEAFF
TGTGCCACCCACACGCCGGGAACAGGGATCACTGAAGCTTTCTTT
>NA|TRBV30|TRBJ2-2|NA
CAWSFAGELFF
TGTGCCTGGAGTTTCGCCGGGGAGCTGTTTTTT
>NA|TRBV29-1|TRBJ2-3|TRBD2
CSVEGKLADTQTDTQYF
TGCAGCGTTGAAGGTAAACTAGCGGACACCCAAACAGATACGCAGTATTTT
>once|TRBV9|TRBJ2-7|NA
CASSVAGASTYEQYF
TGTGCCAGCAGCGTAGCGGGGGCCTCTACCTACGAGCAGTACTTC
>NA|TRBV11-2|TRBJ2-1|TRBD2
CASSLEKLAGGEVEQFF
TGTGCCAGCAGCTTAGAGAAACTAGCGGGGGGGGAGGTTGAGCAGTTCTTC
>NA|TRBV14|TRBJ2-2|NA
CASSLRETANTGELFF
TGTGCCAGCAGCCTCAGGGAGACGGCGAACACCGGGGAGCTGTTTTTT
>NA|TRBV4-1|TRBJ2-1|NA
CASSQGVGRQSVNEQFF
TGCGCCAGCAGCCAAGGGGTAGGCCGGCAATCGGTCAATGAGCAGTTCTTC
>NA|TRBV5-1|TRBJ1-5|TRBD1
CASSLRSGGQPQHF
TGCGCCAGCAGCTTGCGTTCAGGGGGTCAGCCCCAGCATTTT
>NA|TRBV10-2|TRBJ2-2|NA
CASSESGFRGSGELFF
TGCGCCAGCAGTGAGTCGGGGTTCCGGGGGTCCGGGGAGCTGTTTTTT
>NA|TRBV13|TRBJ2-2|NA
CASSIRPGPGELFF
TGTGCCAGCAGCATACGACCCGGACCCGGGGAGCTGTTTTTT
>NA|TRBV5-6|TRBJ1-2|NA
CASSYQDPPNYGYTF
TGTGCCAGCAGCTACCAAGATCCGCCAAACTATGGCTACACCTTC
>NA|TRBV5-6|TRBJ1-2|TRBD1
CASNPRGPPYGYTF
TGTGCCAGCAATCCAAGGGGGCCACCCTATGGCTACACCTTC
>NA|TRBV5-1|TRBJ2-7|NA
CASRMTVSYEQYF
TGCGCCAGCAGAATGACAGTCAGCTACGAGCAGTACTTC
>NA|TRBV2|TRBJ2-7|NA
CASSASYEQYF
TGTGCCAGCAGTGCGTCCTACGAGCAGTACTTC
>NA|TRBV2|TRBJ2-2|TRBD2
CAGPGGVIYTGELFF
TGTGCCGGGCCCGGGGGGGTTATATACACCGGGGAGCTGTTTTTT
>NA|TRBV28|TRBJ2-1|NA
CASSLIAGSYNEQFF
TGTGCCAGCAGTTTGATCGCGGGCTCCTACAATGAGCAGTTCTTC
>NA|TRBV27|TRBJ2-7|NA
CASSGTPSYEQYF
TGTGCCAGCAGCGGGACCCCCTCCTACGAGCAGTACTTC
>NA|TRBV6-5|TRBJ1-2|NA
CASSYSGGSGYTF
TGTGCCAGCAGTTACTCTGGCGGGAGCGGCTACACCTTC
>NA|TRBV5-5|TRBJ1-2|TRBD1
CASSLTGVGGYTF
TGTGCCAGCAGCCTCACAGGGGTCGGTGGCTACACCTTC
>NA|TRBV9|TRBJ2-3|NA
CASSVGPLLDTQYF
TGTGCCAGCAGCGTAGGGCCCCTCTTAGATACGCAGTATTTT
>once|TRBV2|TRBJ1-1|NA
CASSVSGPGHTEAFF
NA
>NA|TRBV29-1|TRBJ1-1|NA
CSSAISEEAFF
TGCAGCTCCGCAATTTCAGAAGAAGCTTTCTTT
>NA|TRBV7-3|TRBJ2-6|NA
CASSLLQGGGANVLTF
TGTGCCAGCAGCTTACTGCAGGGTGGTGGGGCCAACGTCCTGACTTTC
>few|TRBV5-1|TRBJ1-1|TRBD1
CASSLARTGTEAFF
TGCGCCAGCAGCTTGGCCAGGACAGGGACTGAAGCTTTCTTT
>NA|TRBV6-5|TRBJ2-1|NA
CASTPSWSDYNEQFF
TGTGCCAGCACCCCGAGTTGGAGTGACTACAATGAGCAGTTCTTC
>NA|TRBV28|TRBJ2-1|TRBD2
CASTKGRVTPLYNEQFF
TGTGCCAGCACCAAAGGGAGGGTGACTCCGCTCTACAATGAGCAGTTCTTC
>NA|TRBV18|TRBJ1-2|TRBD1
CASSPDRDGYTF
TGTGCCAGCTCACCCGACAGGGATGGCTACACCTTC
>NA|TRBV11-2|TRBJ2-2|TRBD2
CASSPLRVAGGVGELFF
TGTGCCAGCAGCCCCCTTAGGGTAGCGGGGGGGGTCGGGGAGCTGTTTTTT
>NA|TRBV5-1|TRBJ2-3|NA
CASSLAGVGTDTQYF
TGCGCCAGCAGCTTGGCCGGGGTCGGCACAGATACGCAGTATTTT
>NA|TRBV2|TRBJ2-1|TRBD1
CASGQGAILEQFF
TGTGCCAGCGGACAGGGGGCAATTCTTGAGCAGTTCTTC
>NA|TRBV27|TRBJ2-3|TRBD2
CASIPLRLAGNTDTQYF
TGTGCCAGCATTCCCCTAAGACTAGCGGGGAACACAGATACGCAGTATTTT
>NA|TRBV5-1|TRBJ2-3|NA
CASSLEGPSDDTQYF
TGCGCCAGCAGCTTGGAGGGCCCCTCCGATGATACGCAGTATTTT
>NA|TRBV9|TRBJ1-3|NA
CASSVGGIPTDSGNTIYF
TGTGCCAGCAGCGTAGGAGGGATCCCTACCGACTCTGGAAACACCATATATTTT
>NA|TRBV4-2|TRBJ2-1|NA
CASSHFSGPNNEQFF
TGTGCCAGCAGCCACTTCTCCGGCCCCAACAATGAGCAGTTCTTC
>NA|TRBV28|TRBJ2-2|NA
CASSRPGTGELFF
TGTGCCAGCTCTCGACCGGGGACCGGGGAGCTGTTTTTT
>NA|TRBV7-2|TRBJ1-2|NA
CASSLAAEGYTF
TGTGCCAGCAGCTTAGCGGCAGAGGGCTACACCTTC
>NA|TRBV9|TRBJ2-5|NA
CASSVDPGQETQYF
TGTGCCAGCAGCGTAGACCCGGGGCAAGAGACCCAGTACTTC
>NA|TRBV11-2|TRBJ1-4|NA
CASSFGQGNGKLFF
TGTGCCAGCAGCTTTGGGCAGGGCAATGGAAAACTGTTTTTT
>NA|TRBV10-3|TRBJ2-5|NA
CAISEPGDRAETQYF
TGTGCCATCAGTGAGCCAGGGGATAGGGCAGAGACCCAGTACTTC
>NA|TRBV19|TRBJ1-3|TRBD1
CASSPPGGGGNTIYF
TGTGCCAGTAGTCCCCCAGGAGGGGGCGGAAACACCATATATTTT
>NA|TRBV18|TRBJ2-3|NA
CASSPLPTGTNTDTQYF
TGTGCCAGCTCACCGTTGCCGACAGGGACTAACACAGATACGCAGTATTTT
>NA|TRBV2|TRBJ2-3|NA
CASSPRFHTQYF
TGTGCCAGCAGTCCCCGATTCCATACGCAGTATTTT
>NA|TRBV7-6|TRBJ2-5|TRBD2
CASSLPQGPGGPQETQYF
TGTGCCAGCAGCTTACCCCAGGGCCCGGGGGGGCCCCAAGAGACCCAGTACTTC
>NA|TRBV7-5|TRBJ2-1|NA
CARSFQVRDRLDNEQFF
TGTGCCAGAAGCTTTCAAGTCCGGGACAGGCTAGACAATGAGCAGTTCTTC
>NA|TRBV27|TRBJ1-1|TRBD1
CASSLGGQGKAFF
TGTGCCAGCAGTTTAGGGGGACAGGGAAAAGCTTTCTTT
>NA|TRBV30|TRBJ1-1|TRBD1
CAWGTGGTEAFF
TGTGCCTGGGGGACAGGGGGCACTGAAGCTTTCTTT
>NA|TRBV19|TRBJ2-2|TRBD1
CASSIRGRWDANTGELFF
TGTGCCAGTAGTATAAGGGGGCGGTGGGACGCGAACACCGGGGAGCTGTTTTTT
>NA|TRBV12-5|TRBJ1-2|NA
CASGLVNGGFSNYGYTF
TGTGCTAGTGGTTTGGTAAACGGAGGCTTTTCTAACTATGGCTACACCTTC
>NA|TRBV10-3|TRBJ2-2|NA
CAIRGGVDNTGELFF
TGTGCCATCAGAGGGGGGGTTGACAACACCGGGGAGCTGTTTTTT
>NA|TRBV19|TRBJ2-5|NA
CASSSTSRETQYF
TGTGCCAGTAGTTCTACTAGTAGGGAGACCCAGTACTTC